This TCR beta chain was recovered during a study of Ad26.COV2.S vaccination and SARS-CoV-2 variants. Study-wide background: A participant enrolled in the COV1001 Ad26.COV2.S trial arm provided the sample.

Sequenced by immunoSEQ multiplex PCR; TCRdb stores in-frame clones only, minus some. Here the sample spans some 350,000 clones, 85% to 90% being singletons. Remarks on this clone: Its specificity is unknown.

Treatment noted: over 15 received Ad26.COV2.S at low or high dose, single or two shots; roughly five received placebo; per-sample allocation not given. Samples were taken on day 63 after the first vaccine or placebo injection. Study findings and constraints: Participants given vaccine showed non-spike TCR breadth similar to that of placebo recipients. Total T cell responses, in the TCR breadth and depth analyses, may have been underestimated.

The ends were cut back, 8 bases at V and 6 bases at J, with 15 bases in the middle. The CDR3 is made up of 13 amino acids. Germline lookup yields CDR1 MNHEY and CDR2 SVGAGI. This clonotype was obtained from a person between 18 and 60 years old who received the Ad26.COV2.S COVID-19 vaccine or a placebo. J is TRBJ2-3 and V is TRBV6-5; D is possibly TRBD2 (5 bases). Sequencing used peripheral blood, obtained in a trial of Ad26.COV2.S vaccine versus placebo. For the CDR3, the DNA is TGTGCCAGCCAAGCCCCCCCGGGGGATACGCAGTATTTT. It is translated as CASQAPPGDTQYF.